This T cell receptor beta chain emerged from a study of cytotoxic CD8 clonotypes in ibrutinib-treated CLL. Study-level background: Response sampling came at median roughly a year of treatment, ranging about 6 to 40 months.

The data were produced by immunoSEQ multiplex PCR, yet TCRdb's version contains in-frame clones alone and is incomplete. The sample lists roughly 150,000 clones, nearly 90% occurring once. Genomic DNA (roughly 1.9 micrograms) was obtained from cryopreserved PBMCs for construction of TCR beta libraries. This TCR came from a human donor with chronic lymphocytic leukemia. The starting material was PBMCs, obtained at disease progression, from a patient treated with ibrutinib.

CDR3 DNA sequence: TGTGCCAGACGGGGACGGAATAGCAATCAGCCCCAGCATTTT. It yields the protein CARRGRNSNQPQHF. V usage is TRBV21-1 and J usage is TRBJ1-5. TRBV21-1 is an annotated pseudogene. The CDR3 spans 14 residues.